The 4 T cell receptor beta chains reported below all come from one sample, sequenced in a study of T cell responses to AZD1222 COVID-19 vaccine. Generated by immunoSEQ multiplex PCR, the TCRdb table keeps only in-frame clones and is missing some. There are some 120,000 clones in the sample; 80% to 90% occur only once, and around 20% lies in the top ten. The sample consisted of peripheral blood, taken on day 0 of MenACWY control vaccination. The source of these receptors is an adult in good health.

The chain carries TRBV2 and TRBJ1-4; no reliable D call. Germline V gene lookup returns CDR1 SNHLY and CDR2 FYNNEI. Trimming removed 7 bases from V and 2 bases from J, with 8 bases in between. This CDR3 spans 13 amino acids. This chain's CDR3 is CASNRATNEKLFF. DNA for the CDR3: TGTGCCAGCAACCGTGCGACTAATGAAAAACTGTTTTTT. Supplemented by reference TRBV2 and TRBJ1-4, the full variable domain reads EPEVTQTPSHQVTQMGQEVILRCVPISNHLYFYWYRQILGQKVEFLVSFYNNEISEKSEIFDDQFSVERPDGSNFTLKIRSTKLEDSAMYFCASNRATNEKLFFGSGTQLSVL.

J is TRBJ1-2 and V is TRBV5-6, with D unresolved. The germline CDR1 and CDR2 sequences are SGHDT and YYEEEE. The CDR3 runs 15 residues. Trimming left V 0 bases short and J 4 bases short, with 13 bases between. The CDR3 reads CASSLVSSPGYGYTF. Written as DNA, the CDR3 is TGTGCCAGCAGCTTGGTGTCGTCCCCGGGCTATGGCTACACCTTC.

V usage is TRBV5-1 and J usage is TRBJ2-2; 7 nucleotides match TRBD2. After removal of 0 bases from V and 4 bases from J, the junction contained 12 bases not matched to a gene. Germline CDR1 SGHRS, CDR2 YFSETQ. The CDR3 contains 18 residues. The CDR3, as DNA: TGCGCCAGCAGCTTGGGGCAGAGAAGCGGGAAAAGCACCGGGGAGCTGTTTTTT. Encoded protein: CASSLGQRSGKSTGELFF.

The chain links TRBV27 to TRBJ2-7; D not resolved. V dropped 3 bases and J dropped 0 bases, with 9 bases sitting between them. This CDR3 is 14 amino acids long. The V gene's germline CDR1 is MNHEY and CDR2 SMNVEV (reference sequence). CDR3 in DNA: TGTGCCAGCAGTTTGAACAGCTACTCCTACGAGCAGTACTTC. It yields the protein CASSLNSYSYEQYF.